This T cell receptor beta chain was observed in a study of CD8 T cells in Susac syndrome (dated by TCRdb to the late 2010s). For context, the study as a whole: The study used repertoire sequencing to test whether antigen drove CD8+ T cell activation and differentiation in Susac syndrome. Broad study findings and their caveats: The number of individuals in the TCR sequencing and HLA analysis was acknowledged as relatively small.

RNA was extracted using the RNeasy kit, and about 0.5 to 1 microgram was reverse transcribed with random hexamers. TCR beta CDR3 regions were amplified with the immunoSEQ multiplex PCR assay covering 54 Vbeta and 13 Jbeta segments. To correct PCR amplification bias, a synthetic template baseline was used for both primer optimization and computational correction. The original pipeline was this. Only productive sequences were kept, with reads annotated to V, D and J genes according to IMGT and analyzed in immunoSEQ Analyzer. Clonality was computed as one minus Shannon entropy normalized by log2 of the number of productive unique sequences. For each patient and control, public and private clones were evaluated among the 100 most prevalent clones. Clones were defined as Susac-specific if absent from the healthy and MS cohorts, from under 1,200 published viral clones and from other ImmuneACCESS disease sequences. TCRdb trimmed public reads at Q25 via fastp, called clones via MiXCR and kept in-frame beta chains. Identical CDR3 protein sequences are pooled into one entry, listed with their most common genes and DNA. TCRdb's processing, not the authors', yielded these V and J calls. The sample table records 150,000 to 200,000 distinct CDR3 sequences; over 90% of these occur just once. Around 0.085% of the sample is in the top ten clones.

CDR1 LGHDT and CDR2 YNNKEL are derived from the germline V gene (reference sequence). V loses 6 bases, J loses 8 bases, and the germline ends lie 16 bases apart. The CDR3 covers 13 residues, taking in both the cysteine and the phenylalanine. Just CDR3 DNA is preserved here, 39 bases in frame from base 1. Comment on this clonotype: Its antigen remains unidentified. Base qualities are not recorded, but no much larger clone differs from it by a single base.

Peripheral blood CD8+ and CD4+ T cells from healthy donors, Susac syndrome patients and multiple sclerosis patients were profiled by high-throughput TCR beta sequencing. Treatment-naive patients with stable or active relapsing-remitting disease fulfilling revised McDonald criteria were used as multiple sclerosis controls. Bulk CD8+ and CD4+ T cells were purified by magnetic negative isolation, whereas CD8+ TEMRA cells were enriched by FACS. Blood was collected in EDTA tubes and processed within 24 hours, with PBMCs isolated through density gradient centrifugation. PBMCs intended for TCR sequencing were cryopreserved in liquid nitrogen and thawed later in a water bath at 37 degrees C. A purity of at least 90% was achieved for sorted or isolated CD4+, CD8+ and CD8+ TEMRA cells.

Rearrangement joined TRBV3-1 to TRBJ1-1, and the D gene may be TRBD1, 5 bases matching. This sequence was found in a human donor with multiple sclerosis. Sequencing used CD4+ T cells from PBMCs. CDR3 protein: CASRPGGGLEAFF. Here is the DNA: TGTGCCAGCAGACCCGGGGGAGGCTTGGAAGCTTTCTTT.